Following are 13 T cell receptor beta chains from one sample sequenced in a study of cytomegalovirus exposure and HLA in healthy donors. 13 Jbeta primers and 60 Vbeta primers were used for the PCR. Using immunoSEQ multiplex PCR, the repertoire was profiled, and TCRdb retains in-frame clones only, with some absent. The data hold 95,000 to 110,000 clones, with 75% to 85% observed a single time. The sequenced material came from PBMCs. The receptors come from a woman under 30 in good health and CMV-seropositive.

This clone was detected only once. This sequence joins TRBV5-6 and TRBJ2-5; 10 bases line up with TRBD1. Germline V CDR1 and CDR2: SGHDT, YYEEEE. The J segment lost 7 bases and the V segment lost 0 bases, leaving 12 bases of the junction unmatched. The length of the CDR3 is 17 residues. This CDR3 is CASSLDDGDRGKGTQYF. The CDR3 DNA is TGTGCCAGCAGCTTGGACGACGGGGACAGGGGAAAGGGGACCCAGTACTTC.

This sequence joins TRBV27 and TRBJ2-5, with D possibly TRBD1 on 5 matching bases. The J call may be wrong; the DNA end is better matched by TRBJ2-7. This CDR3 is built from 13 residues. The germline CDR1 and CDR2 sequences are MNHEY and SMNVEV (reference sequence). The CDR3 sequence: CASSLPGKNEQYF. For the CDR3, the DNA is TGTGCCAGCAGTTTACCAGGGAAAAACGAGCAGTACTTC.

This clone was seen more than once but under ten times. V is TRBV10-3 and J is TRBJ1-4; weak D call: TRBD1 (5 bases). Trimming removed 8 bases from V and 6 bases from J, with 13 bases in between. Per germline, CDR1 ENHRY and CDR2 SYGVKD. The CDR3 consists of 13 residues. CDR3 region: CAIRSPGDEKLFF. Written as DNA, the CDR3 is TGTGCCATCCGAAGCCCGGGGGATGAAAAACTGTTTTTT.

This clone was seen just once. The chain uses TRBV19 and TRBJ2-3; 8 nucleotides agree with TRBD1. The trim removed 6 bases at V and 1 base at J, leaving 6 bases unmatched. CDR1 and CDR2 (germline): LNHDA, SQIVND (reference sequence). This CDR3 region has 15 residues. CDR3 sequence reads: CASSQTGDGTDTQYF. Written as DNA, the CDR3 is TGTGCCAGTAGCCAGACAGGGGACGGCACAGATACGCAGTATTTT. Together with reference TRBV19 and TRBJ2-3, the CDR3 gives the full variable domain: DGGITQSPKYLFRKEGQNVTLSCEQNLNHDAMYWYRQDPGQGLRLIYYSQIVNDFQKGDIAEGYSVSREKKESFPLTVTSAQKNPTAFYLCASSQTGDGTDTQYFGPGTRLTVL.

This clone was detected only once. The rearrangement joins TRBV29-1 to TRBJ1-1; no reliable D call. Germline assignment: CDR1 SQVTM and CDR2 ANQGSEA. The V end lost 7 bases, the J end lost 5 bases, and 14 bases lay between the germline ends. This CDR3 is 12 amino acids long. This CDR3 reads CSALRGSTEAFF. CDR3 nucleotides: TGCAGCGCTTTGCGGGGAAGTACTGAAGCTTTCTTT.

The chain employs TRBV7-2 and TRBJ2-7, with a tentative D call TRBD2 (6 bases). Trimming cost V 5 bases and J 3 bases, with 11 bases left between them. CDR3 size: 13 residues. Per the germline V gene, CDR1 is SGHTA and CDR2 is FQGNSA. The CDR3 loop reads CASSLGLIYEQYF. The DNA for the CDR3 is TGTGCCAGCAGCCTGGGACTTATCTACGAGCAGTACTTC.

In this sample, this clone turned up a few times. The genes are TRBV4-2 and TRBJ2-2, with 13 bases lining up with TRBD2. V lost 4 bases and J lost 7; bases outside the gene matches: 6. CDR1 and CDR2 (germline): LGHNA, YNFKEQ. The CDR3 contains 16 residues. CDR3 bases: TGTGCCAGCAGCCCCGGGACTAGCGGGACCGTCGGGGAGCTGTTTTTT. Its translation: CASSPGTSGTVGELFF.

There are a few counts of this clone. V gene TRBV5-1 combines with J gene TRBJ1-1; 10 nucleotides line up with TRBD1. Looked up from germline, CDR1 is SGHRS and CDR2 is YFSETQ. This CDR3 region has 15 residues. The V and J ends lost 2 bases and 5 bases, in that order; junction bases with no gene match: 6. CDR3 region: CASSLAGTGVTEAFF. The CDR3 DNA reads TGCGCCAGCAGCTTAGCCGGGACAGGGGTTACTGAAGCTTTCTTT.

The chain couples TRBV19 to TRBJ2-7; 16 nucleotides agree with TRBD2. After removal of 7 bases from V and 0 bases from J, the junction contained 12 bases not matched to a gene. The CDR3 length is 19 residues. Germline values: CDR1 LNHDA, CDR2 SQIVND (reference sequence). DNA of the CDR3: TGTGCCAGTAACCAACCGGGACTAGCGGGGGGGATGAGCTCCTACGAGCAGTACTTC. Its protein is CASNQPGLAGGMSSYEQYF.

A single count supports this clone. The gene calls are TRBV9 and TRBJ2-7; 14 bases map to TRBD2. V gave up 0 bases and J gave up 0 bases; unmatched junction bases: 2. Germline CDR1 SGDLS, CDR2 YYNGEE. CDR3 length: 17 residues. The CDR3 DNA reads as TGTGCCAGCAGCGTAGGACTAGCGGGAGGGAGCTCCTACGAGCAGTACTTC. Translating it yields CASSVGLAGGSSYEQYF.

This clone was counted a few times. The V and J genes are TRBV5-1 and TRBJ1-1; D remains ambiguous. The CDR3 extends over 13 amino acids. The germline V and J ends were trimmed by 3 bases and 4 bases, with 10 bases remaining between them. From germline, CDR1 is SGHRS and CDR2 YFSETQ. In DNA, the CDR3 is TGCGCCAGCAGCTCGGGGTTGGGCACTGAAGCTTTCTTT. This translates into CASSSGLGTEAFF.

V gene TRBV7-3 combines with J gene TRBJ2-3; 13 bases fit TRBD2. V lost 4 bases, J lost 3 bases, and 13 bases stayed unmatched. CDR1 SGHTA and CDR2 FQGTGA come from the germline V gene. This CDR3 region has 19 residues. The CDR3, as DNA: TGTGCCAGCAGCTCTTTTAAGATCGGGACTAGCGGGGTGACAGATACGCAGTATTTT. Translating it yields CASSSFKIGTSGVTDTQYF.

This clone was seen a handful of times. CDR3 in DNA: TGTGCCAGCAGTCCTGGACTAGCGGGAGTTCAAGAGACCCAGTACTTC. Translating it yields CASSPGLAGVQETQYF. The chain uses TRBV27 and TRBJ2-5; 13 nucleotides line up with TRBD2. There are 16 residues in the CDR3. Unmatched junction bases numbered 5, after V lost 5 bases and J lost 2 bases. Looked up from germline, CDR1 is MNHEY and CDR2 is SMNVEV (reference sequence).